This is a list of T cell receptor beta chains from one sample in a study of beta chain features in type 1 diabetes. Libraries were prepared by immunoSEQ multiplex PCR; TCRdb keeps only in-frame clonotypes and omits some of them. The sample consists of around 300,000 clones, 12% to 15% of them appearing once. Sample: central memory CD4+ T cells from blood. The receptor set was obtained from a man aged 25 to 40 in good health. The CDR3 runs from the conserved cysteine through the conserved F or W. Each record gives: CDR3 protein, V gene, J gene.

CASSLTRQNEQFF,TRBV5-6,TRBJ2-1
CASSLVPVRDTQYF,TRBV11-2,TRBJ2-3
CASSSTNSAAFF,TRBV5-4,TRBJ1-1
CASSYRLAGAADTQYF,TRBV7-2,TRBJ2-3
CASRPGQGWDTQYF,TRBV7-3,TRBJ2-3
CASSQEEGQGLRQYF,TRBV4-3,TRBJ2-7
CASSLGQRSGYTF,TRBV11-2,TRBJ1-2
CSVGQAGYTEAFF,TRBV29-1,TRBJ1-1
CASSLVSQGRNTEAFF,TRBV7-2,TRBJ1-1
CASREGQGLMNTEAFF,TRBV7-9,TRBJ1-1
CASSVAWGTEAFF,TRBV9,TRBJ1-1
CASSAGLGKGETQYF,TRBV19,TRBJ2-5
CASSQLEGGYTF,TRBV5-5,TRBJ1-2
CASSPLSGTTNTGELFF,TRBV9,TRBJ2-2
CASSQDRVTEAFF,TRBV5-1,TRBJ1-1
CASSLALQENTEAFF,TRBV5-4,TRBJ1-1
CASRATSGGYEQYF,TRBV2,TRBJ2-7
CASIHKGGEQYF,TRBV6-6,TRBJ2-7
CASSFGGIGYTF,TRBV27,TRBJ1-2
CASSYMGEAGELFF,TRBV5-6,TRBJ2-2
CASTNKGGEKLFF,TRBV5-6,TRBJ1-4
CASSIVKRGGVAKNIQYF,TRBV19,TRBJ2-4
CASSRQGSSYEQYF,TRBV5-1,TRBJ2-7
CASSPRPSGVTDTQYF,TRBV18,TRBJ2-3
CASALGGFEDTQYF,TRBV12-5,TRBJ2-3
CASSLIGTDTQYF,TRBV5-6,TRBJ2-3
CASSPGLINSPLHF,TRBV14,TRBJ1-6
CAWRLDSPMNTEAFF,TRBV30,TRBJ1-1
CASSPGDRGVF,TRBV11-3,TRBJ2-1
CASSKETGVGTDTQYF,TRBV19,TRBJ2-3
CSVGLTDTQYF,TRBV20-1,TRBJ2-3
CASSPITGAKNIQYF,TRBV18,TRBJ2-4
CASSPIRTGEWGETQYF,TRBV18,TRBJ2-5
CASRVVEGRGGYTF,TRBV6-5,TRBJ1-2
CASSPGGNGNTIYF,TRBV5-1,TRBJ1-3
CASSQGEPQHF,TRBV6-5,TRBJ1-5
CASSYSTGKHGYTF,TRBV6-5,TRBJ1-2
CASSLIQGAETQYF,TRBV5-6,TRBJ2-5
CASSYRGRGTEAFF,TRBV6-5,TRBJ1-1
CASRYSRNTEAFF,TRBV19,TRBJ1-1
CASSLGGVRGQETQYF,TRBV11-2,TRBJ2-5
CASSLLAGIGTDTQYF,TRBV7-6,TRBJ2-3
CARKIGAQYF,TRBV23-1,TRBJ2-3
CASSLRQGRTEAFF,TRBV27,TRBJ1-1
CASRVDRLEETQYF,TRBV6-5,TRBJ2-5
CASSRTGTGGFNGELFF,TRBV5-6,TRBJ2-2
CASSLSVIYEQYF,TRBV4-3,TRBJ2-7
CASGRDEQFF,TRBV19,TRBJ2-1
CAWSGSGVETQYF,TRBV30,TRBJ2-5
CASRRTGELFF,TRBV2,TRBJ2-2
CASSPPATGRNTEAFF,TRBV18,TRBJ1-1